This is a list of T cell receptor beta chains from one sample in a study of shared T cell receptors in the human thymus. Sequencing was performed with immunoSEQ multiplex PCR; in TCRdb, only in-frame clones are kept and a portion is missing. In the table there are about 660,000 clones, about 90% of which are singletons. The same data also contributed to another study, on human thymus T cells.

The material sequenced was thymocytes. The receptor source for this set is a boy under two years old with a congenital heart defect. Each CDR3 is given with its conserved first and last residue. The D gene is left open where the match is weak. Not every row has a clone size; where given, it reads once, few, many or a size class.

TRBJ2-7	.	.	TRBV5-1	TGCGCCAGCAGCTTGTCGACAGGGGAGGGCTACGAGCAGTACTTC	CASSLSTGEGYEQYF
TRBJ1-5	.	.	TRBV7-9	TGTGCCAGCAGCTCCTCAGGGAGGGGAAGCAATCAGCCCCAGCATTTT	CASSSSGRGSNQPQHF
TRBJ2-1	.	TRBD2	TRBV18	TGTGCCAGCTCACCACCGGACGGGAGGGCCAATGTCGATGAGCAGTTCTTC	CASSPPDGRANVDEQFF
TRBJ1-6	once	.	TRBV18	TGTGCCAGCTCACCCTCCAGGCTCCTGAGCTCCTATAATTCACCCCTCCACTTT	CASSPSRLLSSYNSPLHF
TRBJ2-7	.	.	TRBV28	TGTGCCAGCAGCCCTCATAAGCCCAGGACAGCGTCCTACGAGCAGTACTTC	CASSPHKPRTASYEQYF
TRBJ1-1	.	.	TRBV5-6	TGTGCCAGCACTATAATCAGGGAACGTTTAGAGAACACTGAAGCTTTCTTT	CASTIIRERLENTEAFF
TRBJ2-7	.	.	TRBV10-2	TGCGCCAGCAGTGAAGCACTAGCCCGGGAGCAGTACTTC	CASSEALAREQYF
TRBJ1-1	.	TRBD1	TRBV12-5	TGTGCTAGTGGTCTTACAGGGGCGGCGAACACTGAAGCTTTCTTT	CASGLTGAANTEAFF
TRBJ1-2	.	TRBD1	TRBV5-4	TGTGCCAGCAGCTTGCGGGACAGTTCTAACTATGGCTACACCTTC	CASSLRDSSNYGYTF
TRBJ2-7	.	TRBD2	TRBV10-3	TGTGCCATCAGTGACAGGCGGGGGGCCCCCTACGAGCAGTACTTC	CAISDRRGAPYEQYF
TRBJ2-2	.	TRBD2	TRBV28	TGTGCCAGCAGCCCCCCCCCTAGCGGGGAGAACACCGGGGAGCTGTTTTTT	CASSPPPSGENTGELFF
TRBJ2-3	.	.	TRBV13	TGTGCCAGCAGCGCCCGGAGGGGAGGCACAGATACGCAGTATTTT	CASSARRGGTDTQYF
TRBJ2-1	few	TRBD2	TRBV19	TGTGCCAGTAGTTGGACCGAAGCGGGAGGGCCGTTCTTC	CASSWTEAGGPFF
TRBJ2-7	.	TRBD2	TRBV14	TGTGCCAGCAGCCAGGAGCCGGGAGGTTGGTACGGAGTCGAGCAGTACTTC	CASSQEPGGWYGVEQYF
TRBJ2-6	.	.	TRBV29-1	TGCAGCGCCTGGACAGCGAACTCCTCTGGGGCCAACGTCCTGACTTTC	CSAWTANSSGANVLTF
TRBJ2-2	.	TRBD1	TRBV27	TGTGCCAGCAGTTTATCTAGTGGACAGGGACGGGGTGGGCCAAAAAACAGCACCGGGGAGCTGTTTTTT	CASSLSSGQGRGGPKNSTGELFF
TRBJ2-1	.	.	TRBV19	TGTGCCAGTAGTAAAACTTGGGGGAGGAAAAATGAGCAGTTCTTC	CASSKTWGRKNEQFF